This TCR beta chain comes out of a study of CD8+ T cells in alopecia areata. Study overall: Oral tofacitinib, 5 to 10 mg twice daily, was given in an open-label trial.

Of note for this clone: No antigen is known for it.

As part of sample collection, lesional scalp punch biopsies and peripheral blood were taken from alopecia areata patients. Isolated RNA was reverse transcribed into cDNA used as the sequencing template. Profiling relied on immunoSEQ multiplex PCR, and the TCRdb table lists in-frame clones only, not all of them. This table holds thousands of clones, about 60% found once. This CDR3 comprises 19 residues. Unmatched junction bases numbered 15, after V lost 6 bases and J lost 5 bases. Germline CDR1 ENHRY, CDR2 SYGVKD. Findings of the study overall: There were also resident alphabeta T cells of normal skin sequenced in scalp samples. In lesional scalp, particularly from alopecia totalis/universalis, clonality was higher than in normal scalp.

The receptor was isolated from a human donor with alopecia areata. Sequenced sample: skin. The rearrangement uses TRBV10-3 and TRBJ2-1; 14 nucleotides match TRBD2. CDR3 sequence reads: CAIRNTGTSGSGENNEQFF. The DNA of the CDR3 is TGTGCCATCAGAAACACCGGGACTAGCGGGAGCGGCGAGAACAATGAGCAGTTCTTC.